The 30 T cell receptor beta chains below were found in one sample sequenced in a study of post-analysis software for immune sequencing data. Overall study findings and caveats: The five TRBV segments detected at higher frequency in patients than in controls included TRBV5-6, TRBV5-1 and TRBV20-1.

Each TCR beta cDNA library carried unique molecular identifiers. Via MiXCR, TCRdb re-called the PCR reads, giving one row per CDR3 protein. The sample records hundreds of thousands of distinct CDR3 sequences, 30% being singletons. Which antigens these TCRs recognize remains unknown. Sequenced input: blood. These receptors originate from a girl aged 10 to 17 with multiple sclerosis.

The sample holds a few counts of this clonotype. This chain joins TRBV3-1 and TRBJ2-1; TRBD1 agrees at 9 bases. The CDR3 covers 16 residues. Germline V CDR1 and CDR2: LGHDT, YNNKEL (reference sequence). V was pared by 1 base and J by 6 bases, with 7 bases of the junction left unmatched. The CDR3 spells CASSQVPGQGPNEQFF. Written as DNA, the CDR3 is TGTGCCAGCAGCCAAGTCCCGGGACAGGGACCCAATGAGCAGTTCTTC.

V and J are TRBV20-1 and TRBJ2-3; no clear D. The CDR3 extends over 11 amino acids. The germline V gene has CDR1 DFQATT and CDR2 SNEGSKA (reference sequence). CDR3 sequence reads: CMVESTDTQYF. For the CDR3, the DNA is TGCATGGTGGAGTCCACAGATACGCAGTATTTT.

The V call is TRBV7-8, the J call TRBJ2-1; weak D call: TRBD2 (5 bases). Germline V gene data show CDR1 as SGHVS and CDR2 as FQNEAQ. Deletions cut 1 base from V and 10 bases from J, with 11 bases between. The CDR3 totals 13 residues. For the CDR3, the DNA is TGTGCCAGCAGCTTAGTGGTAACGGGAGAGCAGTTCTTC. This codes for CASSLVVTGEQFF.

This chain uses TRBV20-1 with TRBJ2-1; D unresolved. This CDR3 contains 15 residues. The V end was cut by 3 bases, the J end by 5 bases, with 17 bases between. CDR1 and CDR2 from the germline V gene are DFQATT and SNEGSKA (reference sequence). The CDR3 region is CSARNPLGFHNEQFF. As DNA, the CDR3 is TGCAGTGCTAGGAACCCCCTAGGGTTCCACAATGAGCAGTTCTTC.

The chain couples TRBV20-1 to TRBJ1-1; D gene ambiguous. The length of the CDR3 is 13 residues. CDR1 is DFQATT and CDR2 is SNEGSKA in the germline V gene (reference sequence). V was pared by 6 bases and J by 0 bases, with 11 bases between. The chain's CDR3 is CSAPITLNTEAFF. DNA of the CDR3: TGCAGTGCACCGATAACCTTGAACACTGAAGCTTTCTTT.

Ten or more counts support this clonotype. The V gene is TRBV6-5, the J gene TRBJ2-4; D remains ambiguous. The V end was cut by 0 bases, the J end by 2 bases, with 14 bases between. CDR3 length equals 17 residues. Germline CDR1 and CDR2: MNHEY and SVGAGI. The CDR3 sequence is CASSYSSILGSKNIQYF. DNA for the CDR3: TGTGCCAGCAGTTACTCGTCTATTCTCGGGTCCAAAAACATTCAGTACTTC.

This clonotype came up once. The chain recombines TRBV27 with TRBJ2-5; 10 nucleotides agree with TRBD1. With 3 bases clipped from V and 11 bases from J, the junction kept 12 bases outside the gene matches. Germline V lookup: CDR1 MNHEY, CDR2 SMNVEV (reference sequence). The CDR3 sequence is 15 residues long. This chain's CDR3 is CASSFSGQGTYGQYF. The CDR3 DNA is TGTGCCAGCAGTTTTTCGGGACAGGGGACCTACGGGCAGTACTTC.

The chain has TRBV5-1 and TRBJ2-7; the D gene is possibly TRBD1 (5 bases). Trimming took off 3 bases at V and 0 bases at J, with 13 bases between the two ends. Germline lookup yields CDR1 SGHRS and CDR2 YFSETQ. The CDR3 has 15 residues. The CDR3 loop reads CASSSTAIYSYEQYF. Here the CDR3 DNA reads TGCGCCAGCAGCTCGACAGCAATCTACTCCTACGAGCAGTACTTC.

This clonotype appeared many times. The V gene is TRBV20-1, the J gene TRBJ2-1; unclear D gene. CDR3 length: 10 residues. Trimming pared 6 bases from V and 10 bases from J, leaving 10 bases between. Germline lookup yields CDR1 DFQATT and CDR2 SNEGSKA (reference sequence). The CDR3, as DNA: TGCAGTGCCTACCGGACGGAGCAGTTCTTC. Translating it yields CSAYRTEQFF.

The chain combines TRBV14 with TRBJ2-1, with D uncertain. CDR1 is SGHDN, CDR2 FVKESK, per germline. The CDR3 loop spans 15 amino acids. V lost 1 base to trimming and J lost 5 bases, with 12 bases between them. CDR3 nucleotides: TGTGCCAGCAGCCAAGTGTACGACCCACACAATGAGCAGTTCTTC. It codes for CASSQVYDPHNEQFF.

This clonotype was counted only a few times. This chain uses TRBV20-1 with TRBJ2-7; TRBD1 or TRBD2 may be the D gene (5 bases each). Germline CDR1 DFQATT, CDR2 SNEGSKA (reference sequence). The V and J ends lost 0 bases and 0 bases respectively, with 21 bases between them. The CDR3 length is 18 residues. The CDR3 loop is CSARDPGLVGLSSYEQYF. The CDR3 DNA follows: TGCAGTGCTAGAGACCCGGGGCTAGTGGGGTTAAGCTCCTACGAGCAGTACTTC.

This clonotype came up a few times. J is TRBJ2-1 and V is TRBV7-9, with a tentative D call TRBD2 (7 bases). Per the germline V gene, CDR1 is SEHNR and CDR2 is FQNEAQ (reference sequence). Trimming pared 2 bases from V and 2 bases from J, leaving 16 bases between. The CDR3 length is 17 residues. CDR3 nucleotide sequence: TGTGCCAGCAGCTTATGGCGGGGGCCAGGGGCCTACAATGAGCAGTTCTTC. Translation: CASSLWRGPGAYNEQFF. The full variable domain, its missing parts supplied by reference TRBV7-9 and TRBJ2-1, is DTGVSQNPRHKITKRGQNVTFRCDPISEHNRLYWYRQTLGQGPEFLTYFQNEAQLEKSRLLSDRFSAERPKGSFSTLEIQRTEQGDSAMYLCASSLWRGPGAYNEQFFGPGTRLTVL.

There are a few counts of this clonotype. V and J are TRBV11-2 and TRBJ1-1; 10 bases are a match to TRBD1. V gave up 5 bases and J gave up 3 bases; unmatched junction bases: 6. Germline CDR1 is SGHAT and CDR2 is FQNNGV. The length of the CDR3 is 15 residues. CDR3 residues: CASSPGTGVDTEAFF. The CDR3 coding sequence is TGTGCCAGCAGCCCCGGGACAGGGGTCGACACTGAAGCTTTCTTT.

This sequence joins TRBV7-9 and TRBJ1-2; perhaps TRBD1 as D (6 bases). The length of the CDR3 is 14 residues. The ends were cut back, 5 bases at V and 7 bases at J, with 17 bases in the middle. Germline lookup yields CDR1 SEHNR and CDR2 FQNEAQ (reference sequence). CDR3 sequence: CASSPGHGVSGYTF. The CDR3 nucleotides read TGTGCCAGCAGCCCGGGACATGGAGTGAGTGGCTACACCTTC.

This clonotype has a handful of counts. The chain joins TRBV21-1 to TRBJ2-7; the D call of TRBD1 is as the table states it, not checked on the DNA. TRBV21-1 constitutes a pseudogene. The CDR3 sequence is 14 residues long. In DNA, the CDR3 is TGTGCCAGCAGCAACCGGACAGGGGCATACGAGCAGTACTTC. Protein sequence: CASSNRTGAYEQYF.

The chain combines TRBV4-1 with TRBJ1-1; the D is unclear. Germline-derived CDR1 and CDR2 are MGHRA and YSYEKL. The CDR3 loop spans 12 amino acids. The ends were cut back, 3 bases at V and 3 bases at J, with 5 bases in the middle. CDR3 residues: CASSQRDTEAFF. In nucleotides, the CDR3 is TGCGCCAGCAGCCAGAGGGACACTGAAGCTTTCTTT.

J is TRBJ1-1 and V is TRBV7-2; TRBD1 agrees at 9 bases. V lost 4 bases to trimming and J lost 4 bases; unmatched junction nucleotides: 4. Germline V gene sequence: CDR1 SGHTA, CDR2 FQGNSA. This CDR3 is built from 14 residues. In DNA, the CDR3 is TGTGCCAGCAGCTCACAGGGACAGGGCACTGAAGCTTTCTTT. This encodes CASSSQGQGTEAFF.

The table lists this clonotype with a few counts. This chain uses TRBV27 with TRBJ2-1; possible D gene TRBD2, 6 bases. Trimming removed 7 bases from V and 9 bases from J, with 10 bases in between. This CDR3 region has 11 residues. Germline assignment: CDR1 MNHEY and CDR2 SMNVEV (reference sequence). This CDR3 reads CASTSGVEQFF. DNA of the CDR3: TGTGCCAGCACATCGGGAGTTGAGCAGTTCTTC.

CDR3 amino acids: CSVGQGGDTQYF. The CDR3 DNA reads as TGCAGCGTCGGACAGGGTGGAGATACGCAGTATTTT. The chain has TRBV29-1 and TRBJ2-3; 8 nucleotides line up with TRBD1. This CDR3 has 12 residues. Losses at the gene ends were 6 bases for V and 5 bases for J; bases not matched to a gene: 4. Germline CDR1 and CDR2: SQVTM and ANQGSEA.

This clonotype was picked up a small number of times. The CDR3 region is CAISESNLPQPSYNEQFF. In nucleotides, the CDR3 is TGTGCCATCAGTGAGTCGAACCTCCCACAGCCCTCCTACAATGAGCAGTTCTTC. The rearrangement uses TRBV10-3 and TRBJ2-1; D is uncertain. Trimming cost V 0 bases and J 0 bases, with 15 bases left between them. Germline V gene sequence: CDR1 ENHRY, CDR2 SYGVKD. This CDR3 spans 18 amino acids.

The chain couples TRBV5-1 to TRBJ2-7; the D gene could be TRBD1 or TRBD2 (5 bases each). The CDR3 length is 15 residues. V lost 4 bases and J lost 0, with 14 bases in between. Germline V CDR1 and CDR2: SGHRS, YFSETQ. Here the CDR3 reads CASSEGRASSYEQYF. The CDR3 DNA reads TGCGCCAGCAGCGAGGGACGGGCCAGCTCCTACGAGCAGTACTTC.

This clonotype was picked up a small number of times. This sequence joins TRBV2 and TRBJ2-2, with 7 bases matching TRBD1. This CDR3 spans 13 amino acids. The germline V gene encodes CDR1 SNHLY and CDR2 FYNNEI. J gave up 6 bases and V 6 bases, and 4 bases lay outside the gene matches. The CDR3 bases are TGTGCCAGCAGCAGACAGGGTTCCGGGGAGCTGTTTTTT. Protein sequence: CASSRQGSGELFF.

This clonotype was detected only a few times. The CDR3 DNA sequence: TGTGCCAGCAGAGAAGACCCCCAGGGTGGCTATGGCTACACCTTC. It specifies CASREDPQGGYGYTF. This chain joins TRBV9 and TRBJ1-2; tentatively, D is TRBD1 (5 bases). Germline values: CDR1 SGDLS, CDR2 YYNGEE. CDR3 length equals 15 residues. The V and J ends lost 5 bases and 4 bases respectively, with 18 bases between them.

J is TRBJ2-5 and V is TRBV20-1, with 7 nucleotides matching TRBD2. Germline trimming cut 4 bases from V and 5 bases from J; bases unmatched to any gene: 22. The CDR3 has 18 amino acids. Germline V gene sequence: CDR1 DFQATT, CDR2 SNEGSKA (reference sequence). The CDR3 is CSAIGGSGFAAPMETQYF. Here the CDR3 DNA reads TGCAGTGCTATTGGGGGTAGCGGGTTCGCGGCCCCGATGGAGACCCAGTACTTC.

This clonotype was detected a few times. CDR3 DNA sequence: TGTGCCAGCAGCCCCGGCCGCGCGGACAGGCAAAGCTCCTACGAGCAGTACTTC. Translating gives CASSPGRADRQSSYEQYF. The chain combines TRBV6-1 with TRBJ2-7; TRBD1 agrees at 7 bases. J was trimmed by 0 bases and V by 6 bases; bases with no gene match: 17. CDR1 is MNHNS, CDR2 SASEGT, per germline. The CDR3 consists of 18 residues.

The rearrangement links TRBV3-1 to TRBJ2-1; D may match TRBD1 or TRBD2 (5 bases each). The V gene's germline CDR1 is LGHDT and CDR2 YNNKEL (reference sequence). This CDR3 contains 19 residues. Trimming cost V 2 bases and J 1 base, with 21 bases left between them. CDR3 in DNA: TGTGCCAGCAGCCAACCGCCCAACTTGGGGTGGGGGTCCTACAATGAGCAGTTCTTC. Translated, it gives CASSQPPNLGWGSYNEQFF.

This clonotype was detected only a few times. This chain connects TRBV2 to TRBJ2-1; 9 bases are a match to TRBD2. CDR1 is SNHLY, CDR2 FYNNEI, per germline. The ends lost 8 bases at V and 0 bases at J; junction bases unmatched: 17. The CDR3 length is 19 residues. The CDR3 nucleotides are TGTGCCAGCCCCGGGGCCCCAGCGGGGGGCCCAAGCTCCTACAATGAGCAGTTCTTC. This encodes CASPGAPAGGPSSYNEQFF.

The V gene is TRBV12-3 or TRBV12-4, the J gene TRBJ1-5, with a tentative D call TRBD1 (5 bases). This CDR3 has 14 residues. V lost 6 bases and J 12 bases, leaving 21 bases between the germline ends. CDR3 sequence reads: CASRPRDPLGVQHF. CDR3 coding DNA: TGTGCCAGCAGGCCCAGGGACCCCTTAGGTGTCCAGCATTTT.

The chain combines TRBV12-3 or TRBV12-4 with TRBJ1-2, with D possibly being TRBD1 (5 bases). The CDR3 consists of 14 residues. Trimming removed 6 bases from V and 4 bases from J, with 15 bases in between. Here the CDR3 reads CASSLRVDGYGYTF. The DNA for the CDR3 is TGTGCCAGCAGCCTCAGGGTTGACGGCTATGGCTACACCTTC.

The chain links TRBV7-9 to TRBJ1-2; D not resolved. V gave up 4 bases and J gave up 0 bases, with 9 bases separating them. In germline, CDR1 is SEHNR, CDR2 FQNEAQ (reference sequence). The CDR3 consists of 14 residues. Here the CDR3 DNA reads TGTGCCAGCAGCTCCTTCTTATCTAACTATGGCTACACCTTC. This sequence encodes CASSSFLSNYGYTF. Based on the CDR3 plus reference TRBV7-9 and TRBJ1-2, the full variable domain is DTGVSQNPRHKITKRGQNVTFRCDPISEHNRLYWYRQTLGQGPEFLTYFQNEAQLEKSRLLSDRFSAERPKGSFSTLEIQRTEQGDSAMYLCASSSFLSNYGYTFGSGTRLTVV.